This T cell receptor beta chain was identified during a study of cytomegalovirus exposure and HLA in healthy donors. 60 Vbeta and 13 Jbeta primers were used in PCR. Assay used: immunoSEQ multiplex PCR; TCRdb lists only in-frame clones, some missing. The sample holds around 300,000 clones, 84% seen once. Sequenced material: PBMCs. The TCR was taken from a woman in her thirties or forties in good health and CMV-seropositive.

This CDR3 reads CASSQVTSGRSYEQYF. In DNA form, the CDR3 reads TGTGCCAGCAGCCAAGTAACTAGCGGGAGGTCCTACGAGCAGTACTTC. The J gene is TRBJ2-7, the V gene TRBV4-2; TRBD2 aligns across 12 bases. Germline V gene lookup returns CDR1 LGHNA and CDR2 YNFKEQ. The CDR3 spans 16 residues. Trimming took 1 base from V and 1 from J; bases not matched to a gene: 2.